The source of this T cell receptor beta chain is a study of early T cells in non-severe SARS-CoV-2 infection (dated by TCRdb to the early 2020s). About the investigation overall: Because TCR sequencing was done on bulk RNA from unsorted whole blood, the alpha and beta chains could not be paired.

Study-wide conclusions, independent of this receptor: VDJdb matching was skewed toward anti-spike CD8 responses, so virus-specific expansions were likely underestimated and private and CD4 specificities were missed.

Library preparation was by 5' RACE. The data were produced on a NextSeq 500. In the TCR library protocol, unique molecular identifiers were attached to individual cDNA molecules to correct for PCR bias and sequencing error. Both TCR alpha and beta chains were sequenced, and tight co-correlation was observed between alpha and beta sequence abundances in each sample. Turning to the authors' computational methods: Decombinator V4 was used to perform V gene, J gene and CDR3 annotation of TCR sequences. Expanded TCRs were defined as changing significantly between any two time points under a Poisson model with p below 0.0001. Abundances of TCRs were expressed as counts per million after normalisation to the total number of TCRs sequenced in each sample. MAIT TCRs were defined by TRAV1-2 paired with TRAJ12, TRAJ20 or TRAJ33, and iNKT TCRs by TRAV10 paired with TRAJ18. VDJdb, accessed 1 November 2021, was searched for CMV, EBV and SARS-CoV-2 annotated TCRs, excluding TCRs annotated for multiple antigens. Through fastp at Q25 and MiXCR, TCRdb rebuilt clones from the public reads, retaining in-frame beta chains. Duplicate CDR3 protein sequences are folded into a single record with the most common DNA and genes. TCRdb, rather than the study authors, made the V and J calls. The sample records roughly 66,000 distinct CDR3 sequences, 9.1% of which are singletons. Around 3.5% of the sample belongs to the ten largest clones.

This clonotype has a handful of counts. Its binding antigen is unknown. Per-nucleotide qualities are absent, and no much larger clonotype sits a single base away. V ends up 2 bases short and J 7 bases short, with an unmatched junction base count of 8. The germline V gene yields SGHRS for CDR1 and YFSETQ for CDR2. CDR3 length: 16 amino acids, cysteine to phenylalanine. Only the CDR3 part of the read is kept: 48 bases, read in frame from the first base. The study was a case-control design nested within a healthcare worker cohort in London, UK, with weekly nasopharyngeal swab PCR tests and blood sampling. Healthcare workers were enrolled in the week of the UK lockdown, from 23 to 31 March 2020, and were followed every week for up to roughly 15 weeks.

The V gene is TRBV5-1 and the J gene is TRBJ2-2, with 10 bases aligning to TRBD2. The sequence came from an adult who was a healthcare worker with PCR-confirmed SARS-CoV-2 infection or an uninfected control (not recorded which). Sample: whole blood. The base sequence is TGCGCCAGCAGCTTAGAAGGGACTAGCGATGGCGGGGAGCTGTTTTTT. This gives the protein CASSLEGTSDGGELFF.